This T cell receptor beta chain was recorded in a study of blood T cell repertoires in COVID-19. Germline loops: CDR1 LGHDT, CDR2 YNNKEL (reference sequence). The CDR3 is 14 residues long. After removal of 4 bases from V and 5 bases from J, the junction contained 4 bases not matched to a gene. Produced via immunoSEQ multiplex PCR; TCRdb's table is partial and in-frame only. Among 310,000 or so clones listed, approximately 89% were seen once. Sequencing used peripheral blood. The gene calls are TRBV3-1 (or the pseudogene TRBV3-2) and TRBJ2-7; 11 bases line up with TRBD2. This TCR was recovered from a woman aged 25 to 39 with COVID-19, enrolled during active disease. The DNA for the CDR3 is TGTGCCAGCAGCCTCGGGACTAGCGGCGACGAGCAGTACTTC. Its protein product is CASSLGTSGDEQYF.